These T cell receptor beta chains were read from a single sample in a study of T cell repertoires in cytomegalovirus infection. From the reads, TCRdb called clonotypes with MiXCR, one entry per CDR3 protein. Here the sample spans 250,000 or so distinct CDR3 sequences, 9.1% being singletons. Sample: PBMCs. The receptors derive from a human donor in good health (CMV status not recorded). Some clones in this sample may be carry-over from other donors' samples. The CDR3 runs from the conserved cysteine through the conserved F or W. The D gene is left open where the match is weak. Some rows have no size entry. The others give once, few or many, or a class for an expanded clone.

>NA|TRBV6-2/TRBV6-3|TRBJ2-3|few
TGTGCCAGCAGTTTGTCGGGACTGAACACAGATACGCAGTATTTT
CASSLSGLNTDTQYF
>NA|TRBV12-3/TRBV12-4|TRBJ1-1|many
TGTGCCAGCAGCATCGACAGGTTTGAAGCTTTCTTT
CASSIDRFEAFF
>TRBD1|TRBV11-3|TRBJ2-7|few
TGTGCCAGCAGCCTCCGGGACAGGGCCCACGAGCAGTACTTC
CASSLRDRAHEQYF
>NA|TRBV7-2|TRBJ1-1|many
TGTGCCAGCAGCTTACCTGATGGGACTGAAGCTTTCTTT
CASSLPDGTEAFF
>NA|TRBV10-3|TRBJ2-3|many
TGTGCCATCAGTGAGTCTGGACAGCGAACAGATACGCAGTATTTT
CAISESGQRTDTQYF
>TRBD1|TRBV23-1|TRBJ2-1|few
TGCGCCAGCAGTCACGGGACAGGGGACAATGAGCAGTTCTTC
CASSHGTGDNEQFF
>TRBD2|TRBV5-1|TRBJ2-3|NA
TGCGCCAGCAACGAGAGGACTAGCGGGAGCCGAATTAACACAGATACGCAGTATTTT
CASNERTSGSRINTDTQYF
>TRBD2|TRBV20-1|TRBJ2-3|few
TGCAGTGCCCTAGGCCCTACTAGCGGGACAGATACGCAGTATTTT
CSALGPTSGTDTQYF
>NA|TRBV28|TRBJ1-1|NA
TGTGCCAGCAGAAGTACAGGGAGGAACACTGAAGCTTTCTTT
CASRSTGRNTEAFF
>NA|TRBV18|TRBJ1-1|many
TGTGCCAGCTCACCAACGGCGAACACTGAAGCTTTCTTT
CASSPTANTEAFF
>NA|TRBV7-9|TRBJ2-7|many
TGTGCCAGCAGCTTAGCGGGGAGCAACGAGCAGTACTTC
CASSLAGSNEQYF
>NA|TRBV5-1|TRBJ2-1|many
TGCGCCAGCAGCTTGGGGGGTAGCGGAGATGAGCAGTTCTTC
CASSLGGSGDEQFF
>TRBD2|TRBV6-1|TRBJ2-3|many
TGTGCCAGCAGCCGAGGAGCGGGAGGGCTCAGGCGGGGAGATACGCAGTATTTT
CASSRGAGGLRRGDTQYF
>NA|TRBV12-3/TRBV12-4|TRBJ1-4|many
TGTGCCAGCAGTGTTCTTGGGGGAGGAGGTGAAAAACTGTTTTTT
CASSVLGGGGEKLFF
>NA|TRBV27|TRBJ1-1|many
TGTGCCAGCAGAGGGCAAGGGTACACTGAAGCTTTCTTT
CASRGQGYTEAFF
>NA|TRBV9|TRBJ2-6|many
TGTGCCAGCAGCGGTTCCGGGAGGGGGCTGACCGGGGCCAACGTCCTGACTTTC
CASSGSGRGLTGANVLTF
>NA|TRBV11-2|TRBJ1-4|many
TGTGCCAGCAGCTTAGAAGGAACCCTTAATGAAAAACTGTTTTTT
CASSLEGTLNEKLFF
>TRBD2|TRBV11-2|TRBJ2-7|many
TGTGCCAGCAGCTTGTTCCTAAGCGGGACTAGCTCCTACGAGCAGTACTTC
CASSLFLSGTSSYEQYF
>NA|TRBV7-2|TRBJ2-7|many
TGTGCCAGCAGCTTTGTCTCCTACGAGCAGTACTTC
CASSFVSYEQYF
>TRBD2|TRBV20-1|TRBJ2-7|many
TGCAGTGCTAGAGATCGGCGCGGGAGCTTCTACGAGCAGTACTTC
CSARDRRGSFYEQYF
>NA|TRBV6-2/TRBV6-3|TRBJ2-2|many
TGTGCCAGCAGTTGGGGCACCGGGGAGCTGTTTTTT
CASSWGTGELFF
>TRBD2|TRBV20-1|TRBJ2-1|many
TGCAGTGCTCCCCCGCCGACTAGCGGAAGCAATGAGCAGTTCTTC
CSAPPPTSGSNEQFF
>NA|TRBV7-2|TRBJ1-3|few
TGTGCCAGCAAGCACTCTGGAAACACCATATATTTT
CASKHSGNTIYF
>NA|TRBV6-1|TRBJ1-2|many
TGTGCCAGCCGTTCCACCCGGGGCTACACCTTC
CASRSTRGYTF
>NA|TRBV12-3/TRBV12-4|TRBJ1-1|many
TGTGCCAGCAGCACTCTTAACCGGGGCGAAGCTTTCTTT
CASSTLNRGEAFF
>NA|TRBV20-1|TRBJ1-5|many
TGCAGTAGTGGTCAGCCCCAGCATTTT
CSSGQPQHF
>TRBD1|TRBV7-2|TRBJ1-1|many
TGTGCCAGCAGCTTAGCTACAGGGGGCAACCAAGGTTACACTGAAGCTTTCTTT
CASSLATGGNQGYTEAFF
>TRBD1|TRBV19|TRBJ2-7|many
TGTGCCAGTAAAGGGACAGGCGTTAGCGACGAGCAGTACTTC
CASKGTGVSDEQYF